This is a list of T cell receptor beta chains from one sample in a study of CD8+ T cells in alopecia areata. The table came from immunoSEQ multiplex PCR; TCRdb's copy has only in-frame clones and leaves some out. The profile shows just over 30,000 clones, around 62% of them singletons. The specimen was NKG2D-high CD8+ T cells sorted from blood. These receptors came from a human donor with alopecia areata. Each CDR3 is given with its conserved first and last residue. Each record gives: J gene, V gene, CDR3 length, D gene, clone size, CDR3 DNA, CDR3 protein. D genes are given only for firm matches. Not every row has a clone size; where given, it reads once, few, many or a size class.

TRBJ2-1	TRBV9	13	-	few	TGTGCCAGCAGCGTAGAGGGGTTTAGTGAGCAGTTCTTC	CASSVEGFSEQFF
TRBJ2-7	TRBV7-9	15	-	once	TGTGCCAGCAGCTTCAGTCTGCAGCTCAACTACGAGCAGTACTTC	CASSFSLQLNYEQYF
TRBJ2-1	TRBV4-3	17	-	-	TGCGCCAGCAGCCAAGATTATGTCCGGAGCACCTACAATGAGCAGTTCTTC	CASSQDYVRSTYNEQFF
TRBJ2-3	TRBV7-8	17	TRBD2	once	TGTGCCAGCAGCCCACGACTAGCGGGGGGTTTAACAGATACGCAGTATTTT	CASSPRLAGGLTDTQYF
TRBJ2-7	TRBV7-9	14	-	-	TGTGCCAGCAGCGCCCTAGGAACAGCCTACGAGCAGTACTTC	CASSALGTAYEQYF
TRBJ2-7	TRBV9	12	-	-	TGTGCCAGCGGAGATAGCTCCTACGAGCAGTACTTC	CASGDSSYEQYF
TRBJ2-5	TRBV25-1	15	TRBD1	once	TGTGCCAGCAGTGAAATTGGGACAGGGCAAGAGACCCAGTACTTC	CASSEIGTGQETQYF
TRBJ2-5	TRBV4-1	14	-	-	TGCGCCAGCAGCCAAGAGGGCAGGGTGGAGACCCAGTACTTC	CASSQEGRVETQYF
TRBJ2-3	TRBV27	17	TRBD1	few	TGTGCCAGCAGTTCGGGCTTGACAGGGGGCGATTTGGATACGCAGTATTTT	CASSSGLTGGDLDTQYF
TRBJ2-1	TRBV4-1	13	-	-	TGCGCCAGCAGCCAAGACCCTCCCAATGAGCAGTTCTTC	CASSQDPPNEQFF
TRBJ2-3	TRBV5-1	15	-	-	TGCGCCAGCAGACTCCAGGGATGGGGCACAGATACGCAGTATTTT	CASRLQGWGTDTQYF
TRBJ1-4	TRBV7-9	16	-	few	TGTGCCAGCAGCGGAACACGGACCTCTCAGGGAGAAAAACTGTTTTTT	CASSGTRTSQGEKLFF
TRBJ2-3	TRBV5-1	13	-	-	TGCGCCAGCACTATGGGAGGCACAGATACGCAGTATTTT	CASTMGGTDTQYF
TRBJ2-5	TRBV7-2	14	-	-	TGTGCCAGCAGCGGAACGACAGGCCAAGAGACCCAGTACTTC	CASSGTTGQETQYF
TRBJ2-7	TRBV2	14	TRBD2	few	TGTGCCAGCTGGACTAGCGGGAGCTCCTACGAGCAGTACTTC	CASWTSGSSYEQYF
TRBJ1-2	TRBV27	14	TRBD1	-	TGTGCCAGCAGTTTTAAGACAGGGCACTATGGCTACACCTTC	CASSFKTGHYGYTF
TRBJ2-4	TRBV5-6	12	-	-	TGTGCCAGCAGCTTTATCCTGGGCATTCAGTACTTC	CASSFILGIQYF
TRBJ2-5	TRBV6-6	15	-	few	TGTGCCAGCAAGGGGTTCGAGGGCAGCCAAGAGACCCAGTACTTC	CASKGFEGSQETQYF
TRBJ2-7	TRBV5-1	14	TRBD1	-	TGCGCCAGCAGTGCCGGGACAGACTCCTACGAGCAGTACTTC	CASSAGTDSYEQYF
TRBJ2-3	TRBV4-3	15	TRBD1	-	TGCGCCAACAGCTATCGACAGGGTCGCACAGATACGCAGTATTTT	CANSYRQGRTDTQYF
TRBJ2-7	TRBV2	14	TRBD2	-	TGTGCCAGCAGGGGGGGGAGTAGCTCCTACGAGCAGTACTTC	CASRGGSSSYEQYF
TRBJ1-1	TRBV7-9	12	-	few	TGTGCCAGCAGCGATACGAACACTGAAGCTTTCTTT	CASSDTNTEAFF
TRBJ2-7	TRBV6-5	16	-	-	TGTGCCAGCAGTTACTCGCCAGGGGTTAAGAATTACGAGCAGTACTTC	CASSYSPGVKNYEQYF
TRBJ2-1	TRBV6-5	15	TRBD2	-	TGTGCCAGCAGAACAACTAGCGGGGGGTACAATGAGCAGTTCTTC	CASRTTSGGYNEQFF
TRBJ1-2	TRBV7-9	15	TRBD1	-	TGTGCCAGCAGCTTAGTAGACAGGGAATTCTATGGCTACACCTTC	CASSLVDREFYGYTF
TRBJ2-1	TRBV6-1	15	TRBD2	few	TGTGCCAGCAGTGGTCCTAGCGGGACTTACAATGAGCAGTTCTTC	CASSGPSGTYNEQFF
TRBJ2-1	TRBV10-3	13	-	-	TGTGCCATCAGTGCGGACAGATACAATGAGCAGTTCTTC	CAISADRYNEQFF
TRBJ2-2	TRBV4-1	17	-	few	TGCGCCAGCAGCCAAGGAGGTGGAGTAACGAACACCGGGGAGCTGTTTTTT	CASSQGGGVTNTGELFF
TRBJ2-5	TRBV7-9	14	-	-	TGTGCCAGCAGCTTGCAATGGGGTTGGGAGACCCAGTACTTC	CASSLQWGWETQYF
TRBJ2-1	TRBV19	15	TRBD2	-	TGTGCCAGTAGGCCACTAGCGGGGGGAGACAATGAGCAGTTCTTC	CASRPLAGGDNEQFF
TRBJ2-6	TRBV27	17	TRBD1	-	TGTGCCAGCAGTTTAGGGACAGGAAGGTTTGGGGCCAACGTCCTGACTTTC	CASSLGTGRFGANVLTF
TRBJ2-7	TRBV4-1	14	TRBD1	-	TGCGCCAGCGGCGAGACAGGGGGGACCTACGAGCAGTACTTC	CASGETGGTYEQYF